The source of this T cell receptor beta chain is a study of T cell responses to AZD1222 COVID-19 vaccine listed by TCRdb under 2021. Background for the entire study: Because spike-specific TCR depth and breadth did not differ between the two schedules, AZD1222 recipients who got a second dose at roughly 4 weeks were pooled with those who got a second dose at roughly 12 weeks. A total of about 250 trial participants underwent TCR sequencing, of whom 200 to 220 had received two doses of AZD1222 and about 25 had received two doses of the MenACWY control vaccine. Trial participants were enrolled by age into 18-55, 56-69 and 70-plus year subgroups, with around 150, 28 and 57 TCR-sequenced participants respectively.

The CDR3 regions of human TCRbeta chains were analyzed by immunosequencing. In the authors' own workflow: TCRs in the repertoires were compared against a reference library of SARS-CoV-2-specific TCRs that had been generated with the MIRA antigen-specificity platform. Breadth was defined as the fraction of unique TCRs that were SARS-CoV-2-associated, and depth was defined as the fraction of total T cells that were SARS-CoV-2-associated. Using the MIRA data, every spike-specific TCR was mapped to the spike region that the TCR reacted to and assigned to either a CD4 or a CD8 class. Log10-transformed breadth and depth values were compared by one-way ANOVA with Sidak's multiple comparisons tests. The clones in this table, taken by TCRdb from immuneACCESS, are in-frame only. Not every clone is retained; where verified, under half of the shortfall comes from an unresolved V gene, and the cause of the rest is unknown. The V and J calls and the clone size are those of that table, but D and trimming were determined from the DNA. The sample profile shows 100,000 to 150,000 clones; 80% to 90% of them were found once. The ten largest account for 4.2% of the sample.

From its cysteine to its phenylalanine, the CDR3 spans 12 amino acids. Solely the CDR3 DNA is kept, with 36 bases framed from the first base. CDR1 is given as SQVTM and CDR2 as ANQGSEA, both from the germline V gene. The germline ends are 7 bases apart after V is trimmed by 7 bases and J by 0 bases. Taken with the paper, the label for time point translates to: baseline before first vaccination. Vaccinee samples came from UK trials COV001 and COV002, including a single-blind randomized controlled phase 2/3 trial of AZD1222 (ChAdOx1 nCoV-19) in healthy adults. Trial participant PBMC samples were collected at day 0 and day 28 after the second dose for TCRbeta chain sequencing. Comments on this clone: The antigen this receptor binds is unknown. No per-base quality is available; no much larger clone lies one base away.

On the study overall, not on this receptor specifically: CD4 TCRs associated with the vaccine covered the entire spike protein, and the dominant responses were in regions 160-218 and 743-854. The 56-69-year group was small, and its depth increase did not reach significance, likely because of low power. Because no day 14 peak-response samples were available, the repertoires could be characterized only after the peak T cell response. Epitopes outside the regions mutated in the B.1.351 and B.1.1.7 variants were reportedly recognized by nearly half of the unique spike-specific TCRs. Most participants were white British and females outnumbered males, and the authors suggested that clonal diversity may have been underestimated. Conclusions about previously exposed vaccinees were limited because only six or seven AZD1222 recipients were SARS-CoV-2 seropositive at baseline. Spike-specific TCR breadth and depth rose significantly after two AZD1222 doses compared with day 0 and with MenACWY recipients.

In this chain, TRBV29-1 is recombined with TRBJ1-5, and possibly TRBD1, on 5 matching bases. Sample: peripheral blood, taken on day 0 of AZD1222 vaccination. The receptor's source is an adult in good health. The nucleotide sequence is given as TGCAGCGCTGGGGGTAGCAATCAGCCCCAGCATTTT. This is translated as CSAGGSNQPQHF.